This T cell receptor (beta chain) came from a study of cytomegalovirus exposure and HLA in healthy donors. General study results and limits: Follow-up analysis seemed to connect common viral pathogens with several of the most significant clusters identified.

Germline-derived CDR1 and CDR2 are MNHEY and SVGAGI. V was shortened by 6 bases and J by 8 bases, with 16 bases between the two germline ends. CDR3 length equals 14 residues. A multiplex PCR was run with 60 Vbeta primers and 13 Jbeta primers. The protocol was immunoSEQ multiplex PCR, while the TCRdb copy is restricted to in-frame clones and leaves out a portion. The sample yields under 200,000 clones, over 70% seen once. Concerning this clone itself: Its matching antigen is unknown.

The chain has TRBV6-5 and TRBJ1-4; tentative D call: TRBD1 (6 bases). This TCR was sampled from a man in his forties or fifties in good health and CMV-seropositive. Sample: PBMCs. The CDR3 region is CASSPTGTDEKLFF. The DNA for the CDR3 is TGTGCCAGCAGCCCCACAGGGACGGACGAAAAACTGTTTTTT.